The 20 T cell receptor beta chains in this list originate from one sample, sequenced in a study of cytomegalovirus exposure and HLA in healthy donors. Produced via immunoSEQ multiplex PCR; TCRdb's table is partial and in-frame only. The sample records about 86,000 clones, 90% to 95% being singletons. Specimen: PBMCs. These receptors were obtained from a man aged 18 to 29 in good health and CMV-seronegative.

This chain connects TRBV30 to TRBJ2-2; D remains ambiguous. V was pared by 0 bases and J by 6 bases, with 5 bases between. Germline loops: CDR1 GTSNPN, CDR2 SVGIG (reference sequence). The CDR3 is 12 residues long. In nucleotides, the CDR3 is TGTGCCTGGAGTGTTGGGCCCGGGGAGCTGTTTTTT. Its protein product is CAWSVGPGELFF.

J is TRBJ2-5 and V is TRBV6-6; a weak D match, TRBD1 (6 bases). The CDR3 length is 14 residues. Germline lookup yields CDR1 MNHNY and CDR2 SVGAGI (reference sequence). V lost 10 bases and J 5 bases, leaving 20 bases between the germline ends. CDR3 in amino acids: CATRGLSGSETQYF. CDR3 coding DNA: TGTGCCACCAGGGGCCTATCGGGGAGTGAGACCCAGTACTTC.

V is TRBV11-2 and J is TRBJ2-1, with 8 bases aligning to TRBD2. The CDR3 is 15 residues long. Germline V gene lookup returns CDR1 SGHAT and CDR2 FQNNGV. Trimming took 1 base from V and 4 from J; bases not matched to a gene: 3. CDR3 in amino acids: CASSLGLAGYNEQFF. The CDR3 DNA reads as TGTGCCAGCAGCTTAGGGTTAGCGGGGTACAATGAGCAGTTCTTC.

The CDR3 region is CAWSVRGGTEAFF. CDR3 DNA sequence: TGTGCCTGGAGTGTACGGGGGGGGACTGAAGCTTTCTTT. This chain links TRBV30 with TRBJ1-1, with a weak D call TRBD1 (5 bases). The V end lost 0 bases, the J end lost 5 bases, and 10 bases lay between the germline ends. The CDR3 contains 13 residues. Germline V gene lookup returns CDR1 GTSNPN and CDR2 SVGIG (reference sequence).

The chain has TRBV11-3 and TRBJ1-1, with 7 bases matching TRBD1. Germline V lookup: CDR1 SGHNT, CDR2 YENEEA. J was trimmed by 5 bases and V by 5 bases; bases with no gene match: 5. The CDR3 runs to 13 residues. The CDR3 nucleotides are TGTGCCAGCAGCACCCGACAGGGTACTGAAGCTTTCTTT. It specifies CASSTRQGTEAFF. Supplemented by reference TRBV11-3 and TRBJ1-1, the full variable domain reads EAGVVQSPRYKIIEKKQPVAFWCNPISGHNTLYWYLQNLGQGPELLIRYENEEAVDDSQLPKDRFSAERLKGVDSTLKIQPAELGDSAVYLCASSTRQGTEAFFGQGTRLTVV.

The chain links TRBV18 to TRBJ2-5; 10 bases fit TRBD2. CDR1 KGHSH and CDR2 LQKENI come from the germline V gene. The ends lost 6 bases at V and 4 bases at J; junction bases unmatched: 5. CDR3 size: 14 residues. In nucleotides, the CDR3 is TGTGCCAGCTCTTCCGGACTAGCGGCAGAGACCCAGTACTTC. As protein: CASSSGLAAETQYF.

CDR3 coding DNA: TGTGCCAGCAGCTTGGTAGGACAGGGGGCGCGTCAAGAGACCCAGTACTTC. Translation gives CASSLVGQGARQETQYF. V and J are TRBV5-4 and TRBJ2-5, with TRBD1 identical over 11 bases. Germline CDR1 SGHNT, CDR2 YYREEE (reference sequence). The length of the CDR3 is 17 residues. J lost 2 bases, V lost 0 bases, and 6 bases had no gene match.

This chain joins TRBV6-4 and TRBJ2-2; 9 bases agree with TRBD1. Trimming removed 0 bases from V and 4 bases from J; junction bases left unmatched: 0. The germline CDR1 and CDR2 sequences are MRHNA and SNTAGT. This CDR3 spans 15 amino acids. The CDR3, as DNA: TGTGCCAGCAGTGACTCGACAGGGGGCACCGGGGAGCTGTTTTTT. The encoded protein is CASSDSTGGTGELFF.

The rearrangement joins TRBV12-5 to TRBJ1-1, with no clear D. This CDR3 contains 14 residues. The V gene lost 3 bases and the J gene lost 6 bases, with 14 bases spanning the gap. Germline loops: CDR1 LGHNT, CDR2 FRNRAP. The CDR3 DNA sequence: TGTGCTAGTGGTTTTCCTTTAGACACCCCTGAAGCTTTCTTT. The encoded protein is CASGFPLDTPEAFF.

The chain has TRBV7-2 and TRBJ1-2, with TRBD1 matching over 9 bases. The V and J ends lost 3 bases and 8 bases, in that order; junction bases with no gene match: 10. The germline gives CDR1 SGHTA, CDR2 FQGNSA. The CDR3 length is 15 residues. The CDR3 DNA follows: TGTGCCAGCAGCTTTTATCCGGGACAGGGTAACGGCTACACCTTC. Residues: CASSFYPGQGNGYTF.

The chain links TRBV6-5 to TRBJ2-7, with 10 bases lining up with TRBD2. Germline assignment: CDR1 MNHEY and CDR2 SVGAGI. Trimming cost V 6 bases and J 6 bases; bases outside gene matches: 8. CDR3 size: 14 residues. As DNA, the CDR3 is TGTGCCAGCAGCTACCTAGCGGGAGAAGGCGAGCAGTACTTC. Translating gives CASSYLAGEGEQYF.

The V call is TRBV28, the J call TRBJ1-1, with a tentative D call TRBD1 (6 bases). The length of the CDR3 is 15 residues. The germline V gene encodes CDR1 MDHEN and CDR2 SYDVKM. Trimming removed 3 bases from V and 5 bases from J, with 16 bases in between. The CDR3 here is CASSFGAGALTEAFF. CDR3 nucleotide sequence: TGTGCCAGCAGTTTTGGGGCAGGGGCATTGACTGAAGCTTTCTTT. Filled out from reference TRBV28 and TRBJ1-1, the complete variable domain reads DVKVTQSSRYLVKRTGEKVFLECVQDMDHENMFWYRQDPGLGLRLIYFSYDVKMKEKGDIPEGYSVSREKKERFSLILESASTNQTSMYLCASSFGAGALTEAFFGQGTRLTVV.

This clone was seen a single time. J is TRBJ2-1 and V is TRBV18; TRBD2 might be the D (6 bases). V was pared by 3 bases and J by 1 base, with 13 bases between. Looked up from germline, CDR1 is KGHSH and CDR2 is LQKENI. The CDR3 is 16 amino acids. The CDR3 DNA is TGTGCCAGCTCACCCGATCGACTAGTATCCTACAATGAGCAGTTCTTC. Residues: CASSPDRLVSYNEQFF.

The chain carries TRBV5-1 and TRBJ2-1; D remains ambiguous. CDR1 SGHRS and CDR2 YFSETQ come from the germline V gene. The CDR3 contains 12 residues. The germline V and J ends were trimmed by 0 bases and 6 bases, with 4 bases remaining between them. CDR3 loop: CASSLARNEQFF. CDR3 nucleotides: TGCGCCAGCAGCTTGGCCCGCAATGAGCAGTTCTTC.

The chain combines TRBV7-9 with TRBJ2-1; 9 bases match TRBD2. The CDR3 extends over 15 amino acids. V shed 2 bases and J 16 bases; nucleotides not matched to a gene: 15. CDR1 SEHNR and CDR2 FQNEAQ come from the germline V gene (reference sequence). CDR3: CASSLKAGGRVRLFF. The DNA of the CDR3 is TGTGCCAGCAGCTTAAAGGCAGGCGGGAGGGTCAGGTTATTCTTC.

The chain uses TRBV11-1 and TRBJ2-1; 13 bases align to TRBD2. The CDR3 is made up of 16 amino acids. CDR1 SGHAT and CDR2 FQDESV come from the germline V gene (reference sequence). V lost 5 bases, J lost 1 base, and 2 bases stayed unmatched. CDR3 nucleotide sequence: TGTGCCAGCAGCGCGACTAGCGGGAGGTCCTACAATGAGCAGTTCTTC. This sequence encodes CASSATSGRSYNEQFF.

The CDR3 nucleotides are TGTGCCAGCAGCCCTTCCGGGACAGCGTTGTACGAGCAGTACTTC. This codes for CASSPSGTALYEQYF. The chain couples TRBV7-3 to TRBJ2-7; TRBD1 matches 7 bases. The ends lost 5 bases at V and 4 bases at J; junction bases unmatched: 11. Germline V CDR1 and CDR2: SGHTA, FQGTGA. The CDR3 contains 15 residues.

This sequence joins TRBV2 and TRBJ1-3, with D unresolved. Germline V lookup: CDR1 SNHLY, CDR2 FYNNEI. CDR3 length equals 12 residues. The germline V and J ends were trimmed by 6 bases and 2 bases, with 5 bases remaining between them. The CDR3 is CASRGTGNTIYF. DNA of the CDR3: TGTGCCAGCAGGGGCACTGGAAACACCATATATTTT. The full variable domain, with the rest looked up from reference TRBV2 and TRBJ1-3, is EPEVTQTPSHQVTQMGQEVILRCVPISNHLYFYWYRQILGQKVEFLVSFYNNEISEKSEIFDDQFSVERPDGSNFTLKIRSTKLEDSAMYFCASRGTGNTIYFGEGSWLTVV.

The chain uses TRBV7-2 and TRBJ2-5, with D possibly TRBD1 on 5 matching bases. The CDR3 is 12 residues long. The germline CDR1 and CDR2 sequences are SGHTA and FQGNSA. The V end lost 4 bases, the J end lost 12 bases, and 15 bases lay between the germline ends. CDR3 nucleotide sequence: TGTGCCAGCAGCTCCTACCTAGGGGATGAGTACTTC. Translating it yields CASSSYLGDEYF.

This rearrangement joins TRBV10-1 to TRBJ1-2; a weak D match, TRBD1 (6 bases). This CDR3 has 15 amino acids. Germline CDR1 and CDR2: WNHNN and SYGVQD (reference sequence). Trimming took 0 bases from V and 4 from J, leaving 12 bases between them. DNA for the CDR3: TGCGCCAGCAGTGAGTCTAGGGGGAGAGGCTATGGCTACACCTTC. This translates into CASSESRGRGYGYTF.